This passage covers 12 T cell receptor beta chains from one sample sequenced in a study of blood T cells in healthy people across ages. A second about 6 to 12 cycle PCR used barcoded and J-beta primers. TCRdb re-called the 5' RACE reads with MiXCR, one entry per CDR3 protein. The sample includes approximately 400,000 distinct CDR3 sequences, 45% to 65% of them seen just once. Material: blood. Source of these receptors: a man in his 60s in good health.

The rearrangement joins TRBV5-5 to TRBJ2-1, with D hard to call. V dropped 1 base and J dropped 0 bases, with 14 bases sitting between them. The germline V gene encodes CDR1 SGHKS and CDR2 YYEKEE (reference sequence). The CDR3 is made up of 17 amino acids. The CDR3 reads CASSLSVSVSSYNEQFF. The CDR3 DNA reads TGTGCCAGCAGCTTGTCGGTCTCAGTATCCTCCTACAATGAGCAGTTCTTC. Complete variable domain (other parts from reference TRBV5-5 and TRBJ2-1): DAGVTQSPTHLIKTRGQQVTLRCSPISGHKSVSWYQQVLGQGPQFIFQYYEKEERGRGNFPDRFSARQFPNYSSELNVNALLLGDSALYLCASSLSVSVSSYNEQFFGPGTRLTVL.

This clonotype was recorded a few times. The V gene is TRBV6-5, the J gene TRBJ2-3; D is tentatively TRBD1 or TRBD2 (5 bases each). Germline CDR1 is MNHEY and CDR2 is SVGAGI. V shed 4 bases and J shed 8 bases, with 13 bases lying between them. This CDR3 has 13 amino acids. CDR3 DNA: TGTGCCAGCAGTTGGGACCGCCAAGGTACGCAGTATTTT. It is translated as CASSWDRQGTQYF.

This clonotype was detected a few times. This rearrangement joins TRBV20-1 to TRBJ2-7; 14 positions match TRBD2. The CDR3 consists of 15 residues. Germline V lookup: CDR1 DFQATT, CDR2 SNEGSKA (reference sequence). The trim removed 6 bases at V and 6 bases at J, leaving 10 bases unmatched. CDR3 nucleotides: TGCAGTGCCTCATCCGGGACTAGCGGGAGTTCCGAGCAGTACTTC. Translation: CSASSGTSGSSEQYF.

J is TRBJ1-5 and V is TRBV29-1; no firm D call. CDR3 length: 12 residues. CDR1 and CDR2 (germline): SQVTM, ANQGSEA. Between the trimmed V and J ends, which lost 4 bases and 2 bases, there was a span of 6 bases. The CDR3 nucleotides read TGCAGCGTTGGGGATGGCAATCAGCCCCAGCATTTT. The encoded protein is CSVGDGNQPQHF.

As regards this clonotype: One end of the junction does not line up with germline, which may come from a read error. The rearrangement links TRBV6-2 or TRBV6-3 to TRBJ2-1, with TRBD2 identical over 10 bases. The V gene's germline CDR1 is MNHEY and CDR2 SVGEGT. This CDR3 contains 15 residues. CDR3 DNA sequence: TGTCCCAGCAGTAAACTAGCGGGACTATACAATGAGCAGTTCTTC. Translating it yields CPSSKLAGLYNEQFF.

The chain employs TRBV29-1 and TRBJ1-2, with TRBD1 identical over 8 bases. CDR1 and CDR2 from the germline V gene are SQVTM and ANQGSEA. V trimming: 7 bases; J trimming: 8 bases; junction bases outside the gene matches: 6. This CDR3 comprises 11 residues. This CDR3 is CSDRGIYGYTF. DNA of the CDR3: TGCAGCGACAGGGGGATCTACGGCTACACCTTC.

This chain uses TRBV18 with TRBJ2-5; no firm D call. Trimming left V 1 base short and J 11 bases short, with 17 bases between. The CDR3 sequence is 14 residues long. The germline V gene encodes CDR1 KGHSH and CDR2 LQKENI. The CDR3 sequence: CASSPRGSFLEQYF. The CDR3 nucleotides read TGTGCCAGCTCACCACGGGGATCCTTTTTGGAGCAGTACTTC.

This clonotype was picked up many times. V is TRBV6-2 or TRBV6-3 and J is TRBJ2-3, with TRBD2 matching over 7 bases. Unmatched junction bases numbered 9, after V lost 6 bases and J lost 0 bases. Germline CDR1 and CDR2: MNHEY and SVGEGT. This CDR3 comprises 16 residues. CDR3 sequence (DNA): TGTGCCAGCAGCGGACAAACTAGCGATAGCACAGATACGCAGTATTTT. Amino acid sequence: CASSGQTSDSTDTQYF.

The sample holds a few counts of this clonotype. The gene calls are TRBV12-3 or TRBV12-4 and TRBJ2-6; D is undetermined. The V gene lost 6 bases and the J gene lost 2 bases, with 5 bases spanning the gap. CDR3 length equals 13 residues. The CDR3 sequence is CASRPTGANVLTF. DNA for the CDR3: TGTGCCAGCAGACCAACTGGGGCCAACGTCCTGACTTTC.

This clonotype was counted a few times. This sequence joins TRBV27 and TRBJ2-1; TRBD2 is a possible D gene (7 bases). The germline gives CDR1 MNHEY, CDR2 SMNVEV (reference sequence). V gave up 0 bases and J gave up 8 bases, with 11 bases separating them. The CDR3 has 14 residues. CDR3: CASSLSGGADEQFF. Here the CDR3 DNA reads TGTGCCAGCAGTTTATCGGGGGGGGCCGATGAGCAGTTCTTC.

CDR3 DNA sequence: TGTGCCAGCAGTTTAAAAGGGGCATTGTTTTACTACGAGCAGTACTTC. Translation gives CASSLKGALFYYEQYF. The gene calls are TRBV27 and TRBJ2-7, with a weak D call TRBD1 (5 bases). Trimming shortened V by 2 bases and J by 3 bases, and 17 bases separated the two germline ends. The CDR3 consists of 16 residues. Germline assignment: CDR1 MNHEY and CDR2 SMNVEV (reference sequence).

This clonotype was counted between two and nine times. The rearrangement links TRBV5-1 to TRBJ2-7; D might be TRBD1 or TRBD2, each matching 5 bases. The CDR3 sequence is 13 residues long. Trimming stripped 4 bases from V and 4 bases from J, with 12 bases between. Germline V gene lookup returns CDR1 SGHRS and CDR2 YFSETQ. CDR3 protein: CASSRDGVYEQYF. The CDR3 DNA reads as TGCGCCAGCAGCCGGGACGGGGTGTACGAGCAGTACTTC. The full variable domain, with the rest looked up from reference TRBV5-1 and TRBJ2-7, is KAGVTQTPRYLIKTRGQQVTLSCSPISGHRSVSWYQQTPGQGLQFLFEYFSETQRNKGNFPGRFSGRQFSNSRSEMNVSTLELGDSALYLCASSRDGVYEQYFGPGTRLTVT.